Below, 18 T cell receptor beta chains from the same sample are listed, as sequenced in a study of identical twins. TCRdb used MiXCR to reprocess the 5' RACE reads, holding one entry per CDR3 protein. The sample lists approximately 690,000 distinct CDR3 sequences, roughly 6.2% occurring once. Sequences were obtained from naive T cells sorted from blood. Receptor source: a man between 18 and 35 years old in good health.

The V and J genes are TRBV2 and TRBJ2-5; D gene ambiguous. CDR1 and CDR2 from the germline V gene are SNHLY and FYNNEI. There are 14 residues in the CDR3. V shed 8 bases and J shed 7 bases, with 20 bases lying between them. The DNA of the CDR3 is TGTGCCAGCGTTTCCCTTAAAGGGCCGTTGACCCAGTACTTC. Its translation is CASVSLKGPLTQYF.

In this sample, this clonotype turned up a few times. This rearrangement joins TRBV5-1 to TRBJ2-5; D is possibly TRBD1 or TRBD2 (5 bases each). This CDR3 region has 14 residues. Germline V lookup: CDR1 SGHRS, CDR2 YFSETQ. The V end was cut by 7 bases, the J end by 3 bases, with 16 bases between. The CDR3 DNA reads as TGCGCCAGCCGGCGTGGCCAGGGAGAAGAGACCCAGTACTTC. This translates into CASRRGQGEETQYF. Variable domain in full (rest from reference TRBV5-1 and TRBJ2-5): KAGVTQTPRYLIKTRGQQVTLSCSPISGHRSVSWYQQTPGQGLQFLFEYFSETQRNKGNFPGRFSGRQFSNSRSEMNVSTLELGDSALYLCASRRGQGEETQYFGPGTRLLVL.

This clonotype occurred a few times. The chain couples TRBV6-2 or TRBV6-3 to TRBJ2-1; D is uncertain. Germline V CDR1 and CDR2: MNHEY, SVGEGT. This CDR3 has 16 amino acids. Trimming stripped 5 bases from V and 7 bases from J, with 21 bases between. CDR3 residues: CASSTLHSRMGNEQFF. DNA of the CDR3: TGTGCCAGCAGTACACTACACTCTCGGATGGGTAATGAGCAGTTCTTC.

This chain connects TRBV7-9 to TRBJ2-5, with TRBD1 matching over 7 bases. Trimming cost V 5 bases and J 5 bases; bases outside gene matches: 11. Germline V gene data show CDR1 as SEHNR and CDR2 as FQNEAQ (reference sequence). The CDR3 loop spans 15 amino acids. The CDR3 bases are TGTGCCAGCAGCCCCCGACAGGGTTTGTTCGAGACCCAGTACTTC. Protein sequence: CASSPRQGLFETQYF.

This clonotype was picked up many times. This chain links TRBV7-9 with TRBJ2-1; a possible D gene is TRBD2 (6 bases). CDR3 length: 16 residues. Trimming took off 0 bases at V and 3 bases at J, with 12 bases between the two ends. The germline V gene has CDR1 SEHNR and CDR2 FQNEAQ (reference sequence). The CDR3 bases are TGTGCCAGCAGCTTAGCGCGGGGACTTGGCTACAATGAGCAGTTCTTC. Translating it yields CASSLARGLGYNEQFF.

This clonotype came up a few times. The gene calls are TRBV11-2 and TRBJ2-1; D uncertain. The germline V and J ends were trimmed by 2 bases and 10 bases, with 9 bases remaining between them. There are 12 residues in the CDR3. Germline V gene sequence: CDR1 SGHAT, CDR2 FQNNGV. The CDR3 loop is CASSLSLVEQFF. CDR3 bases: TGTGCCAGCAGCTTAAGTTTGGTAGAGCAGTTCTTC.

V is TRBV25-1 and J is TRBJ1-1; 7 bases match TRBD1. The CDR3 length is 15 residues. Germline V gives CDR1 MGHDK, CDR2 SYGVNS. Trimming took 3 bases from V and 0 from J; bases not matched to a gene: 4. CDR3 residues: CASSEGTAMNTEAFF. CDR3 coding DNA: TGTGCCAGCAGTGAGGGGACAGCTATGAACACTGAAGCTTTCTTT.

The V call is TRBV30, the J call TRBJ2-7; D gene unclear. This CDR3 spans 11 amino acids. The germline V gene has CDR1 GTSNPN and CDR2 SVGIG (reference sequence). Deletions cut 0 bases from V and 7 bases from J, with 7 bases between. CDR3 amino acids: CAWSVLGEQYF. CDR3 coding DNA: TGTGCCTGGAGTGTACTTGGAGAGCAGTACTTC. The whole variable domain, remainder taken from reference TRBV30 and TRBJ2-7, is SQTIHQWPATLVQPVGSPLSLECTVEGTSNPNLYWYRQAAGRGLQLLFYSVGIGQISSEVPQNLSASRPQDRQFILSSKKLLLSDSGFYLCAWSVLGEQYFGPGTRLTVT.

The V call is TRBV6-5, the J call TRBJ1-1; D is perhaps TRBD1 (5 bases). V was pared by 4 bases and J by 6 bases, with 12 bases between. Looked up from germline, CDR1 is MNHEY and CDR2 is SVGAGI. The CDR3 extends over 13 amino acids. CDR3 region: CASSWDVRSEAFF. In DNA, the CDR3 is TGTGCCAGCAGTTGGGACGTCCGCTCTGAAGCTTTCTTT.

This clonotype showed up many times. This rearrangement joins TRBV7-6 to TRBJ1-4; D is ambiguous. Germline assignment: CDR1 SGHVS and CDR2 FNYEAQ. There are 15 residues in the CDR3. V lost 1 base and J 8 bases, leaving 14 bases between the germline ends. For the CDR3, the DNA is TGTGCCAGCAGCTTAGTGTTAGGGAAGGACGAAAAACTGTTTTTT. It codes for CASSLVLGKDEKLFF.

This clonotype appeared a few times. The chain is built from TRBV7-2 and TRBJ2-1; 10 bases fit TRBD2. Trimming cost V 3 bases and J 8 bases; bases outside gene matches: 10. The CDR3 runs to 16 residues. Germline V lookup: CDR1 SGHTA, CDR2 FQGNSA. The CDR3, as DNA: TGTGCCAGCAGCTTGTCGGGGGCTAGCGGGAGCTATGAGCAGTTCTTC. It codes for CASSLSGASGSYEQFF.

This clonotype occurred a few times. CDR3 sequence: CASSLGRETYNEQFF. The CDR3 DNA sequence: TGCGCCAGCAGCTTGGGACGGGAGACCTACAATGAGCAGTTCTTC. The J gene is TRBJ2-1, the V gene TRBV5-1, with D tentatively TRBD2 (6 bases). Deletions cut 0 bases from V and 2 bases from J, with 9 bases between. Germline V gives CDR1 SGHRS, CDR2 YFSETQ. CDR3 length equals 15 residues.

A few counts support this clonotype. This chain connects TRBV11-2 to TRBJ2-3; possibly TRBD2 for D (6 bases). From germline, CDR1 is SGHAT and CDR2 FQNNGV. The V end lost 5 bases, the J end lost 1 base, and 16 bases lay between the germline ends. This CDR3 region has 16 residues. This CDR3 reads CASSDPLAPGTDTQYF. CDR3 DNA: TGTGCCAGCAGCGACCCCCTAGCGCCGGGCACAGATACGCAGTATTTT.

As concerns this clonotype: A read error is possible here, since a much larger clone lies one base away. The CDR3 DNA follows: TGTGCCAGCAGTGAAGAGTCATCGGGACAGGGGGAATACGAGCAGTACTTC. Translation gives CASSEESSGQGEYEQYF. The chain uses TRBV12-3 or TRBV12-4 and TRBJ2-7, with TRBD1 matching 11 bases. CDR3 length: 17 residues. Trimming removed 5 bases from V and 4 bases from J; junction bases left unmatched: 13.

This clonotype came up many times. V gene TRBV29-1 combines with J gene TRBJ2-1; D possibly corresponds to TRBD1 (6 bases). The V end was cut by 4 bases, the J end by 4 bases, with 11 bases between. This CDR3 has 13 amino acids. Germline CDR1 and CDR2: SQVTM and ANQGSEA. DNA of the CDR3: TGCAGCGTTGCCCCTCAGGGGTACAATGAGCAGTTCTTC. Residues: CSVAPQGYNEQFF.

This clonotype was recorded at least ten times. V and J are TRBV18 and TRBJ2-7, with D maybe TRBD2 (6 bases). V shed 5 bases and J shed 6 bases, with 17 bases lying between them. Germline V gene sequence: CDR1 KGHSH, CDR2 LQKENI. The CDR3 length is 14 residues. The CDR3 sequence is CASSIGREQIEQYF. CDR3 nucleotides: TGTGCCAGCTCAATCGGGCGGGAACAAATCGAGCAGTACTTC. Using reference TRBV18 and TRBJ2-7 for the parts outside the CDR3, the full variable domain is NAGVMQNPRHLVRRRGQEARLRCSPMKGHSHVYWYRQLPEEGLKFMVYLQKENIIDESGMPKERFSAEFPKEGPSILRIQQVVRGDSAAYFCASSIGREQIEQYFGPGTRLTVT.

This clonotype was seen repeatedly, ten times or more. DNA for the CDR3: TGCAGCGTTGAAGAGGGGACTATAAACGGGGAGCTGTTTTTT. This gives the protein CSVEEGTINGELFF. The chain recombines TRBV29-1 with TRBJ2-2, with 7 nucleotides matching TRBD2. The V gene's germline CDR1 is SQVTM and CDR2 ANQGSEA. V was clipped by 0 bases and J by 7 bases; unmatched bases: 5. This CDR3 region has 14 residues.

In regard to this clonotype: As the CDR3 is not closed by the conserved phenylalanine or tryptophan, this likely results from a read error. This rearrangement joins TRBV4-1 to TRBJ2-4, with 7 bases identical to TRBD1. CDR3 length equals 13 residues. V dropped 5 bases and J dropped 3; count of bases not matched to a gene: 1. Germline lookup yields CDR1 MGHRA and CDR2 YSYEKL. CDR3 sequence (DNA): TGCGCCAGCAGCTACAGGGGCAAAAACATTCAGTACGTC. Its translation: CASSYRGKNIQYV.